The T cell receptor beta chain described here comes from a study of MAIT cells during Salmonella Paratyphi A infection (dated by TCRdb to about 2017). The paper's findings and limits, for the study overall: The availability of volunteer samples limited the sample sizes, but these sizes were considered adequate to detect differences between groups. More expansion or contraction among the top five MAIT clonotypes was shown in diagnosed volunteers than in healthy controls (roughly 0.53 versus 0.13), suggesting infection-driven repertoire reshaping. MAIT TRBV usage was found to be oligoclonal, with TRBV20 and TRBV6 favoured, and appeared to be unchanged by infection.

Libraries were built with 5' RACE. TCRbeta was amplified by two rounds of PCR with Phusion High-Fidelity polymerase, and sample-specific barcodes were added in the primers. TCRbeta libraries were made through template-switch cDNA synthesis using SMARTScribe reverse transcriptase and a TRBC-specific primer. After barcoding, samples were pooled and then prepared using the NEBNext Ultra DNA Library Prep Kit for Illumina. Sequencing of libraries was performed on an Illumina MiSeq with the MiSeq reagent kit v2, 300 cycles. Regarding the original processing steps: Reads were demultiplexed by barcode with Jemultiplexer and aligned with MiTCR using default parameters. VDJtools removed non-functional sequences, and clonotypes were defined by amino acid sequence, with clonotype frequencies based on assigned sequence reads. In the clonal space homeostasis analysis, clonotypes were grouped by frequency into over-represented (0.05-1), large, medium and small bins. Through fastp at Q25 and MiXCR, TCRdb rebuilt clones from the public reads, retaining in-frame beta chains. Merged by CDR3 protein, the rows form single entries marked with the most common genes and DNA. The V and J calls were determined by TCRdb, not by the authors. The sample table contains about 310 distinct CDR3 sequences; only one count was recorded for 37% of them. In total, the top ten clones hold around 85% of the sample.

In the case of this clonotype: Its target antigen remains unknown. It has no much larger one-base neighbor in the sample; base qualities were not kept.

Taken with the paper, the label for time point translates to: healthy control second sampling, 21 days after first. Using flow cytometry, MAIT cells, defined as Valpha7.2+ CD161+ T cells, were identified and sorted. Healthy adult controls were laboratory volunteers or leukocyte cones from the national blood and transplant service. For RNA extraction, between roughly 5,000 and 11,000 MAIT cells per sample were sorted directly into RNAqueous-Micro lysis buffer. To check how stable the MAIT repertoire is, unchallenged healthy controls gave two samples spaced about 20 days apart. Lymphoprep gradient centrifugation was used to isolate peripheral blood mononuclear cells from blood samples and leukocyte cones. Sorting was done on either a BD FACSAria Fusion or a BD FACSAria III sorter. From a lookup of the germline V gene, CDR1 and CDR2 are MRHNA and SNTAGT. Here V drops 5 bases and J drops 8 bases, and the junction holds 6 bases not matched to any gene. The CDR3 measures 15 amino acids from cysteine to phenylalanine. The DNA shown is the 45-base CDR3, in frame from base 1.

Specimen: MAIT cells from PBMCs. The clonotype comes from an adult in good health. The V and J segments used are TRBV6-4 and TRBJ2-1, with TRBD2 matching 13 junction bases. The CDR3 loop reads CASSPGTSGADEQFF. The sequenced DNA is TGTGCCAGCAGTCCCGGGACTAGCGGGGCAGATGAGCAGTTCTTC.